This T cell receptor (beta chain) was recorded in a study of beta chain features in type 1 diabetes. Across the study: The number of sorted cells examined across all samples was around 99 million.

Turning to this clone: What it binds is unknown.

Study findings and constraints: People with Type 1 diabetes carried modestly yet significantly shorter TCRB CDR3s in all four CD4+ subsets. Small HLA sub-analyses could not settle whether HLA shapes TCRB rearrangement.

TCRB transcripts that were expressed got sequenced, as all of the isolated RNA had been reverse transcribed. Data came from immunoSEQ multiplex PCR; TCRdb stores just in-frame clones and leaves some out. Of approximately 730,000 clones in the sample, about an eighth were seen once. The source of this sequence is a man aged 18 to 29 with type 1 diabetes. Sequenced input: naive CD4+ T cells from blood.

This CDR3 is CASSSGTPKVLNEQFF. The CDR3 bases are TGTGCCAGCTCATCAGGGACTCCGAAGGTCCTCAATGAGCAGTTCTTC. The chain couples TRBV18 to TRBJ2-1; a weak D match, TRBD2 (6 bases). Germline lookup yields CDR1 KGHSH and CDR2 LQKENI. Deletions cut 5 bases from V and 6 bases from J, with 20 bases between. The CDR3 runs to 16 residues.